These 23 T cell receptor beta chains came from one sample sequenced in a study of CD8 T cells in ankylosing spondylitis. Study observations and caveats: Typical of ankylosing spondylitis blood, it appeared, was a TCR beta motif of under 10 highly homologous variants.

TCRdb itself ran the 5' RACE reads through MiXCR, one entry per CDR3 protein. The sample records some 450,000 distinct CDR3 sequences, 17% being singletons. These receptors' targets are unknown. Specimen: blood, either unsorted or a sorted T cell fraction (not recorded which). The receptor source for this set is a male donor with ankylosing spondylitis.

The chain recombines TRBV3-1 with TRBJ2-7; 8 positions match TRBD1. Germline CDR1 LGHDT, CDR2 YNNKEL (reference sequence). The CDR3 sequence is 13 residues long. V lost 4 bases, J lost 9 bases, and 8 bases stayed unmatched. The CDR3 loop reads CASSPRTGLAQYF. CDR3 nucleotides: TGTGCCAGCAGCCCTCGGACAGGGCTGGCGCAGTACTTC.

V and J are TRBV18 and TRBJ1-5; D is uncertain. Deletions cut 2 bases from V and 6 bases from J, with 11 bases between. The CDR3 has 14 residues. Germline CDR1 is KGHSH and CDR2 is LQKENI. In nucleotides, the CDR3 is TGTGCCAGCTCACCAGTGGCAGGAGGTCAGCCCCAGCATTTT. Translation: CASSPVAGGQPQHF. Looking up the rest from reference TRBV18 and TRBJ1-5 gives the full variable domain: NAGVMQNPRHLVRRRGQEARLRCSPMKGHSHVYWYRQLPEEGLKFMVYLQKENIIDESGMPKERFSAEFPKEGPSILRIQQVVRGDSAAYFCASSPVAGGQPQHFGDGTRLSIL.

This clonotype is medium-sized in the sample. The rearrangement uses TRBV12-3 or TRBV12-4 and TRBJ2-2; 9 bases line up with TRBD1. The CDR3 is 15 amino acids. J gave up 6 bases and V 0 bases, and 2 bases lay outside the gene matches. The CDR3, as DNA: TGTGCCAGCAGTTTAGCCGGACAGGGGTCCGGGGAGCTGTTTTTT. It encodes CASSLAGQGSGELFF.

CDR3 coding DNA: TGTGCCAGCAGCTTGGTCCAGGGTAAAGAGACCCAGTACTTC. Protein product: CASSLVQGKETQYF. The rearrangement links TRBV5-6 to TRBJ2-5, with D possibly matching TRBD1 (5 bases). The CDR3 spans 14 residues. Germline values: CDR1 SGHDT, CDR2 YYEEEE. V was cut by 0 bases and J by 3 bases, with 9 bases left in between.

V is TRBV2 and J is TRBJ2-3; D gene ambiguous. Between the trimmed V and J ends, which lost 6 bases and 4 bases, there was a span of 5 bases. Germline V CDR1 and CDR2: SNHLY, FYNNEI. This CDR3 region has 11 residues. The CDR3 loop is CASRTSDTQYF. The CDR3 DNA reads TGTGCCAGCAGAACCTCAGATACGCAGTATTTT.

The V and J genes are TRBV20-1 and TRBJ1-1, with unresolved D. The CDR3 sequence is 15 residues long. Germline loops: CDR1 DFQATT, CDR2 SNEGSKA (reference sequence). V lost 0 bases and J 0 bases, leaving 11 bases between the germline ends. The CDR3 reads CSAREGEGLNTEAFF. CDR3 DNA: TGCAGTGCTAGAGAGGGCGAAGGGTTGAACACTGAAGCTTTCTTT.

J is TRBJ1-1 and V is TRBV18; D is uncertain. Between the trimmed V and J ends, which lost 3 bases and 4 bases, there was a span of 12 bases. Germline V gene sequence: CDR1 KGHSH, CDR2 LQKENI. This CDR3 spans 14 amino acids. The CDR3 loop is CASSPMESGTEAFF. CDR3 sequence (DNA): TGTGCCAGCTCACCGATGGAAAGCGGCACTGAAGCTTTCTTT.

This clonotype was observed a handful of times. The chain couples TRBV5-1 to TRBJ2-1; 10 bases fit TRBD2. Germline CDR1 reads SGHRS; CDR2 reads YFSETQ. This CDR3 is built from 15 residues. The junction had 5 bases not matched to a gene; V was cut back by 2 bases and J by 6 bases. The CDR3 region is CASSLQAGGFNEQFF. The CDR3 DNA reads as TGCGCCAGCAGCTTACAAGCGGGGGGGTTCAATGAGCAGTTCTTC.

V is TRBV6-1 and J is TRBJ2-1; 7 positions agree with TRBD2. The CDR3 is made up of 14 amino acids. V shed 6 bases and J 6 bases; nucleotides not matched to a gene: 8. The germline V gene has CDR1 MNHNS and CDR2 SASEGT. The CDR3 DNA sequence: TGTGCCAGCAGAGGGAGGGCGGAGCCCAATGAGCAGTTCTTC. Its translation: CASRGRAEPNEQFF.

CDR3 sequence (DNA): TGTGCCAGCAGCTTCACCCCAGGGCGATATAATGAAAAACTGTTTTTT. Translated, it gives CASSFTPGRYNEKLFF. The chain links TRBV5-5 to TRBJ1-4; TRBD1 is a possible D gene (5 bases). V lost 2 bases to trimming and J lost 4 bases, with 15 bases between them. CDR1 and CDR2 (germline): SGHKS, YYEKEE (reference sequence). The length of the CDR3 is 16 residues.

In this sample, this clonotype turned up a few times. The chain employs TRBV6-2 or TRBV6-3 and TRBJ2-1; 7 bases fit TRBD2. Looked up from germline, CDR1 is MNHEY and CDR2 is SVGEGT. The CDR3 spans 15 residues. V shed 6 bases, J shed 2 bases, and the junction held 7 bases outside the gene matches. The CDR3 sequence is CASSPTSQAYNEQFF. The CDR3 DNA follows: TGTGCCAGCAGCCCGACTAGCCAAGCCTACAATGAGCAGTTCTTC.

This chain joins TRBV28 and TRBJ1-4; 7 nucleotides line up with TRBD1. Looked up from germline, CDR1 is MDHEN and CDR2 is SYDVKM. The CDR3 sequence is 13 residues long. V shed 6 bases and J 7 bases; nucleotides not matched to a gene: 5. Written as DNA, the CDR3 is TGTGCCAGCAGAGGGGGCGCGGGTGAAAAACTGTTTTTT. It yields the protein CASRGGAGEKLFF.

This clonotype was picked up one time. The CDR3 DNA reads TGTGCCAGCAGCCAACAGGGGCGGAGCTACACAGATACGCAGTATTTT. Translating gives CASSQQGRSYTDTQYF. The chain carries TRBV3-1 and TRBJ2-3, with D maybe TRBD1 (6 bases). With 2 bases removed from V and 2 bases from J, the gap between germline ends came to 14 bases. This CDR3 comprises 16 residues. Germline lookup yields CDR1 LGHDT and CDR2 YNNKEL (reference sequence).

This clonotype has ten or more counts. The chain joins TRBV5-1 to TRBJ2-5; TRBD2 might be the D (5 bases). The CDR3 is made up of 14 amino acids. Germline V CDR1 and CDR2: SGHRS, YFSETQ. V was cut by 7 bases and J by 4 bases, with 17 bases left in between. CDR3 in DNA: TGCGCCAGCGGGAGCAATAGTAACACAGAGACCCAGTACTTC. It yields the protein CASGSNSNTETQYF.

The chain links TRBV7-9 to TRBJ2-7, with TRBD1 as a possible D gene (5 bases). This CDR3 is built from 15 residues. CDR1 and CDR2 from the germline V gene are SEHNR and FQNEAQ (reference sequence). V lost 5 bases and J lost 4, with 18 bases in between. The CDR3 DNA reads as TGTGCCAGCAGCAACGACAGACACCTGTCTTACGAGCAGTACTTC. It translates to CASSNDRHLSYEQYF.

This clonotype was seen ten or more times. This chain links TRBV5-1 with TRBJ1-1; TRBD1 matches at 7 bases. With 0 bases clipped from V and 1 base from J, the junction kept 3 bases outside the gene matches. The CDR3 has 15 residues. Germline V lookup: CDR1 SGHRS, CDR2 YFSETQ. The CDR3: CASSLGDRENTEAFF. CDR3 DNA sequence: TGCGCCAGCAGCTTGGGTGACAGGGAGAACACTGAAGCTTTCTTT.

This clonotype showed up just a few times. V usage is TRBV11-2 and J usage is TRBJ2-3; 7 positions match TRBD1. Per the germline V gene, CDR1 is SGHAT and CDR2 is FQNNGV. V trimming: 1 base; J trimming: 4 bases; junction bases outside the gene matches: 8. The CDR3 sequence is 16 residues long. The CDR3 bases are TGTGCCAGCAGCTTAGGGGGACAGCCCGGGGCAGATACGCAGTATTTT. Its protein is CASSLGGQPGADTQYF.

The rearrangement uses TRBV5-1 and TRBJ2-2; maybe TRBD2 (5 bases). The germline V gene has CDR1 SGHRS and CDR2 YFSETQ. Trimming left V 0 bases short and J 7 bases short, with 10 bases between. The CDR3 covers 14 residues. The CDR3 nucleotides read TGCGCCAGCAGCTTGGAAGGACGGGGCGGGGAGCTGTTTTTT. Translating it yields CASSLEGRGGELFF.

This clonotype appeared a few times. This sequence joins TRBV6-5 and TRBJ1-2; TRBD1 matches 9 bases. This CDR3 contains 15 residues. Trimming took 5 bases from V and 6 from J; bases not matched to a gene: 10. Per germline, CDR1 MNHEY and CDR2 SVGAGI. In nucleotides, the CDR3 is TGTGCCAGCAGTACTCCGGACAGGGGTGGAGATGGCTACACCTTC. This sequence encodes CASSTPDRGGDGYTF.

This clonotype has only a few counts. V and J are TRBV7-9 and TRBJ2-3, with D possibly being TRBD1 or TRBD2 (5 bases each). Germline CDR1 and CDR2: SEHNR and FQNEAQ (reference sequence). The CDR3 covers 16 residues. The V and J ends lost 5 bases and 1 base respectively, with 16 bases between them. CDR3 coding DNA: TGTGCCAGCAGCCCCCTTTGGGGGTCGGGCACAGATACGCAGTATTTT. Translated: CASSPLWGSGTDTQYF. Filled out from reference TRBV7-9 and TRBJ2-3, the complete variable domain reads DTGVSQNPRHKITKRGQNVTFRCDPISEHNRLYWYRQTLGQGPEFLTYFQNEAQLEKSRLLSDRFSAERPKGSFSTLEIQRTEQGDSAMYLCASSPLWGSGTDTQYFGPGTRLTVL.

This clonotype was recorded a few times. The V call is TRBV7-6, the J call TRBJ2-7, with D perhaps TRBD1 or TRBD2 (5 bases each). Germline CDR1 and CDR2: SGHVS and FNYEAQ. V was shortened by 5 bases and J by 3 bases, with 14 bases between the two germline ends. The CDR3 is made up of 14 amino acids. The CDR3 protein is CASSGGGVGYEQYF. CDR3 coding DNA: TGTGCCAGCAGCGGGGGTGGAGTGGGCTACGAGCAGTACTTC. Combining the CDR3 with reference TRBV7-6 and TRBJ2-7 gives the whole variable domain GAGVSQSPRYKVTKRGQDVALRCDPISGHVSLYWYRQALGQGPEFLTYFNYEAQQDKSGLPNDRFSAERPEGSISTLTIQRTEQRDSAMYRCASSGGGVGYEQYFGPGTRLTVT.

The CDR3 loop is CASSAGGQGVYGYTF. The CDR3 DNA is TGCGCCAGCAGCGCGGGAGGACAGGGGGTCTATGGCTACACCTTC. The chain carries TRBV5-1 and TRBJ1-2; 10 bases match TRBD1. The CDR3 contains 15 residues. The V gene's germline CDR1 is SGHRS and CDR2 YFSETQ. J was trimmed by 4 bases and V by 4 bases; bases with no gene match: 7.

The CDR3 nucleotides are TGTGCCACCAGTTGGGGAAATGAGCAGTTCTTC. Amino acids: CATSWGNEQFF. The rearrangement uses TRBV24-1 and TRBJ2-1; D call uncertain. This CDR3 is 11 amino acids long. Trimming shortened V by 6 bases and J by 7 bases, and 6 bases separated the two germline ends. Germline V gene data show CDR1 as KGHDR and CDR2 as SFDVKD.